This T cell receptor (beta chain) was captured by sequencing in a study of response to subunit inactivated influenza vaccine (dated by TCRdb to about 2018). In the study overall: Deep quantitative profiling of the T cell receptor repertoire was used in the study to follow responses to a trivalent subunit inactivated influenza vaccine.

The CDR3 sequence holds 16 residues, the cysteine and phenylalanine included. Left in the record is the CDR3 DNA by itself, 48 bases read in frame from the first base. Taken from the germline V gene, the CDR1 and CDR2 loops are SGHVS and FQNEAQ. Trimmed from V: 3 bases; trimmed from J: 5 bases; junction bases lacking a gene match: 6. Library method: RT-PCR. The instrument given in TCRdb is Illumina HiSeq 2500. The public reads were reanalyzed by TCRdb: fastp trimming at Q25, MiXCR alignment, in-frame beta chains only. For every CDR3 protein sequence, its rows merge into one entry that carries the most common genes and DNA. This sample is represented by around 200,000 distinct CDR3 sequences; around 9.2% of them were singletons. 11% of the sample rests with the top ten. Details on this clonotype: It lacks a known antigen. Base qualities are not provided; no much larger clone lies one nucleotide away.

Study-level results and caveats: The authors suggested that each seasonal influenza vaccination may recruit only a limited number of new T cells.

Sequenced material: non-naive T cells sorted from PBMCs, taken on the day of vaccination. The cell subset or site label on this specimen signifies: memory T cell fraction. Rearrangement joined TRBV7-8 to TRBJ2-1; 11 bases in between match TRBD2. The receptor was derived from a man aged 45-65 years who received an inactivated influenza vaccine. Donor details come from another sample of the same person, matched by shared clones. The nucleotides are TGTGCCAGCAGCTTCTATAGACTAGCGGGAAACAATGAGCAGTTCTTC. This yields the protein CASSFYRLAGNNEQFF.